Each of the 19 T cell receptor beta chains below was sequenced from the same sample in a study of identical twins. From the 5' RACE reads, TCRdb called clonotypes with MiXCR, one entry per CDR3 protein. The sample lists 450,000 or so distinct CDR3 sequences; 12% to 15% were seen once. These data were also filed under a second study, of yellow fever vaccine responses in identical twins.

Sample: CD4+ T cells sorted from blood. These receptors were taken from a woman between 18 and 29 years old in good health.

This clonotype turned up a few times. The V call is TRBV5-1, the J call TRBJ2-7; maybe TRBD2 (5 bases). With 4 bases removed from V and 3 bases from J, the gap between germline ends came to 17 bases. The V gene's germline CDR1 is SGHRS and CDR2 YFSETQ. This CDR3 region has 15 residues. The CDR3, as DNA: TGCGCCAGCAGCCTAACCCCAGGTCGGGGCTACGAGCAGTACTTC. This translates into CASSLTPGRGYEQYF.

This clonotype was counted ten times or more. The CDR3 DNA reads as TGTGCCAGCAGCTTAGAAAGACATTTCACAGATACGCAGTATTTT. It translates to CASSLERHFTDTQYF. The V call is TRBV11-2, the J call TRBJ2-3; no clear D. V lost 0 bases and J lost 2, with 9 bases in between. The CDR3 runs to 15 residues. Germline V gives CDR1 SGHAT, CDR2 FQNNGV.

This clonotype appeared many times. The chain uses TRBV5-5 and TRBJ2-1; D not resolved. The germline V gene has CDR1 SGHKS and CDR2 YYEKEE (reference sequence). V gave up 0 bases and J gave up 5 bases, with 15 bases separating them. The CDR3 is 16 residues long. The CDR3 loop is CASSLVAGWSDNEQFF. The CDR3 nucleotides read TGTGCCAGCAGCTTGGTGGCAGGTTGGAGTGACAATGAGCAGTTCTTC.

The CDR3 nucleotides are TGTGCCAGCAGCCCTATCACTTGGAACACCGGGGAGCTGTTTTTT. Protein sequence: CASSPITWNTGELFF. This chain links TRBV7-6 with TRBJ2-2; D gene unclear. V was shortened by 5 bases and J by 1 base, with 11 bases between the two germline ends. CDR1 is SGHVS and CDR2 is FNYEAQ in the germline V gene. The CDR3 consists of 15 residues.

This clonotype was counted a few times. This sequence joins TRBV24-1 and TRBJ2-5, with D perhaps matching TRBD2 (6 bases). The CDR3 is 16 amino acids. Trimming removed 4 bases from V and 5 bases from J, with 19 bases in between. Germline V gives CDR1 KGHDR, CDR2 SFDVKD. CDR3 DNA: TGTGCCACCAGTGAGGCGACTGCGGGGAGTGGCGAGACCCAGTACTTC. Translating it yields CATSEATAGSGETQYF.

The chain joins TRBV5-1 to TRBJ1-2, with TRBD1 matching over 9 bases. CDR1 SGHRS and CDR2 YFSETQ come from the germline V gene. The ends lost 4 bases at V and 6 bases at J; junction bases unmatched: 7. This CDR3 spans 14 amino acids. CDR3: CASSPQGQGNGYTF. Here the CDR3 DNA reads TGCGCCAGCAGCCCCCAGGGACAGGGAAATGGCTACACCTTC.

In nucleotides, the CDR3 is TGTGCCAGCAGCCAGCAGACAATGGACTCGCGGCGATGGGGCTACAATGAGCAGTTCTTC. Translating gives CASSQQTMDSRRWGYNEQFF. This chain connects TRBV4-2 to TRBJ2-1; weak D call: TRBD2 (5 bases). V lost 3 bases and J lost 3, with 27 bases in between. Germline CDR1 LGHNA, CDR2 YNFKEQ. The CDR3 length is 20 residues.

This clonotype was seen more than once but under ten times. This rearrangement joins TRBV18 to TRBJ2-7; D possibly corresponds to TRBD2 (5 bases). This CDR3 region has 13 residues. V was trimmed by 6 bases and J by 5 bases, leaving 14 bases between them. Germline V gives CDR1 KGHSH, CDR2 LQKENI. This chain's CDR3 is CASSDSRANEQYF. The CDR3 bases are TGTGCCAGCTCGGACTCCCGGGCCAACGAGCAGTACTTC.

The CDR3 nucleotides are TGTGCCAGCAGCTTGATAGGCTGGGGGCCTGGAAACACCATATATTTT. It specifies CASSLIGWGPGNTIYF. V usage is TRBV5-6 and J usage is TRBJ1-3; possible D gene TRBD1, 6 bases. CDR1 is SGHDT, CDR2 YYEEEE, per germline. The length of the CDR3 is 16 residues. The V end lost 1 base, the J end lost 2 bases, and 13 bases lay between the germline ends.

The CDR3 DNA reads TGTGCCAGCAGGTTTGGGGGGGCGAACACCGGGGAGCTGTTTTTT. Its translation is CASRFGGANTGELFF. V is TRBV6-1 and J is TRBJ2-2; TRBD2 matches 7 bases. CDR1 is MNHNS, CDR2 SASEGT, per germline. The CDR3 is 15 amino acids. J gave up 0 bases and V 6 bases, and 4 bases lay outside the gene matches.

This clonotype was picked up a small number of times. V gene TRBV18 combines with J gene TRBJ2-2; 7 bases agree with TRBD1. The CDR3 contains 15 residues. V lost 3 bases and J lost 7; bases outside the gene matches: 8. Germline values: CDR1 KGHSH, CDR2 LQKENI. The CDR3 here is CASSPPTGEGGELFF. The CDR3 DNA reads as TGTGCCAGCTCACCTCCAACAGGGGAAGGCGGGGAGCTGTTTTTT.

J is TRBJ2-1 and V is TRBV4-2; 7 positions agree with TRBD2. The CDR3 spans 16 residues. J lost 3 bases, V lost 0 bases, and 5 bases had no gene match. In germline, CDR1 is LGHNA, CDR2 YNFKEQ. The DNA for the CDR3 is TGTGCCAGCAGCCAAGACTCCGGGGGGAACTACAATGAGCAGTTCTTC. Amino acids: CASSQDSGGNYNEQFF.

In this sample, this clonotype turned up a few times. The J gene is TRBJ1-5, the V gene TRBV27; no reliable D call. Trimming stripped 6 bases from V and 1 base from J, with 22 bases between. The V gene's germline CDR1 is MNHEY and CDR2 SMNVEV (reference sequence). The CDR3 contains 18 residues. DNA of the CDR3: TGTGCCAGCAGCCCAGGCGTGAAGTCGGAGTGGAGCAATCAGCCCCAGCATTTT. Its protein is CASSPGVKSEWSNQPQHF.

This clonotype has more than one count but fewer than ten. The V and J genes are TRBV3-1 and TRBJ1-1, with D possibly matching TRBD1 (6 bases). This CDR3 is built from 18 residues. The V end was cut by 2 bases, the J end by 0 bases, with 19 bases between. Germline assignment: CDR1 LGHDT and CDR2 YNNKEL (reference sequence). In DNA form, the CDR3 reads TGTGCCAGCAGCCAACCCCTCGTGGGGGGGGCGATGAACACTGAAGCTTTCTTT. This translates into CASSQPLVGGAMNTEAFF.

J is TRBJ1-2 and V is TRBV25-1; D gene ambiguous. The CDR3 has 12 amino acids. The germline V gene has CDR1 MGHDK and CDR2 SYGVNS. The germline V and J ends were trimmed by 1 base and 3 bases, with 3 bases remaining between them. The CDR3 DNA reads TGTGCCAGCAGTGAATCGTACTATGGCTACACCTTC. Protein: CASSESYYGYTF.

This clonotype appeared a few times. The V and J genes are TRBV6-1 and TRBJ2-7; 11 nucleotides match TRBD2. The CDR3 runs to 13 residues. Germline CDR1 MNHNS, CDR2 SASEGT. J was trimmed by 4 bases and V by 8 bases; bases with no gene match: 4. The CDR3 bases are TGTGCCAGCCACGGACTAGCGGGTTACGAGCAGTACTTC. This sequence encodes CASHGLAGYEQYF.

The chain joins TRBV21-1 to TRBJ2-3; the table names TRBD1, a call not compared with the DNA. TRBV21-1 is listed as a pseudogene. This CDR3 region has 16 residues. This chain's CDR3 is CASIEGQGPFSDTQYF. CDR3 coding DNA: TGTGCCAGCATCGAAGGACAGGGACCATTCTCCGATACGCAGTATTTT.

The rearrangement joins TRBV29-1 to TRBJ2-7, with a possible D match to TRBD1 (5 bases). There are 13 residues in the CDR3. V was shortened by 4 bases and J by 3 bases, with 13 bases between the two germline ends. CDR1 and CDR2 from the germline V gene are SQVTM and ANQGSEA. CDR3 bases: TGCAGCGTTGTGCAGGGAACGCACTACGAGCAGTACTTC. It encodes CSVVQGTHYEQYF.

The chain uses TRBV12-3 or TRBV12-4 and TRBJ2-7, with a possible D match to TRBD1 (5 bases). V was clipped by 6 bases and J by 1 base, with 13 bases between them. The CDR3 is 14 residues long. CDR3 residues: CASRSQVVSYEQYF. The CDR3 DNA reads as TGTGCCAGCAGGTCACAGGTAGTATCCTACGAGCAGTACTTC.